The 22 T cell receptor beta chains given below trace back to one sample, sequenced in a study of early T cells in non-severe SARS-CoV-2 infection. TCRdb re-called the 5' RACE reads through MiXCR, storing one row per CDR3 protein. Found here are about 59,000 distinct CDR3 sequences, under 15% of them singletons; the top ten hold roughly 10%. Here the sequenced sample was whole blood, taken at baseline. Every receptor here comes from an adult who was a healthcare worker with PCR-confirmed SARS-CoV-2 infection or an uninfected control (not recorded which).

In this sample, this clonotype turned up a few times. The chain is built from TRBV7-3 and TRBJ2-1, with TRBD2 matching over 10 bases. Germline CDR1 SGHTA, CDR2 FQGTGA. Trimming took 6 bases from V and 2 from J; bases not matched to a gene: 4. The CDR3 spans 15 residues. This chain's CDR3 is CASSRLAGAYNEQFF. The CDR3 nucleotides read TGTGCCAGCAGTCGTCTAGCGGGGGCCTACAATGAGCAGTTCTTC.

The chain carries TRBV9 and TRBJ1-1; the D is unclear. CDR3 length: 14 residues. V was pared by 3 bases and J by 3 bases, with 12 bases between. CDR1 is SGDLS, CDR2 YYNGEE, per germline. CDR3 DNA sequence: TGTGCCAGCAGCGCCACAGATTTCTACACTGAAGCTTTCTTT. It translates to CASSATDFYTEAFF.

As to this clonotype: This may stem from a read error, because a much larger clone lies one nucleotide away. The chain joins TRBV6-2 or TRBV6-3 to TRBJ2-7; 8 bases match TRBD1. The CDR3 runs 14 residues. J gave up 7 bases and V 6 bases, and 11 bases lay outside the gene matches. CDR1 and CDR2 from the germline V gene are MNHEY and SVGEGT. CDR3 region: CASRPGGTGREQYF. The DNA of the CDR3 is TGTGCCAGCAGACCCGGCGGGACAGGAAGAGAGCAGTACTTC.

The chain combines TRBV6-5 with TRBJ2-1; 9 nucleotides align to TRBD2. This CDR3 spans 14 amino acids. CDR1 MNHEY and CDR2 SVGAGI come from the germline V gene. Unmatched junction bases numbered 5, after V lost 4 bases and J lost 7 bases. The CDR3 loop reads CASSSASGTNEQFF. The CDR3 coding sequence is TGTGCCAGCAGTTCGGCTAGCGGGACGAATGAGCAGTTCTTC.

This clonotype was counted many times. The chain is built from TRBV11-3 and TRBJ2-6, with D unclear. V was trimmed by 5 bases and J by 7 bases, leaving 3 bases between them. Germline-derived CDR1 and CDR2 are SGHNT and YENEEA. The CDR3 contains 11 residues. CDR3: CASSVANVLTF. The CDR3 coding sequence is TGTGCCAGCAGCGTAGCCAACGTCCTGACTTTC. Full variable domain (outside the CDR3, taken from reference TRBV11-3 and TRBJ2-6): EAGVVQSPRYKIIEKKQPVAFWCNPISGHNTLYWYLQNLGQGPELLIRYENEEAVDDSQLPKDRFSAERLKGVDSTLKIQPAELGDSAVYLCASSVANVLTFGAGSRLTVL.

V and J are TRBV11-3 and TRBJ2-7; 8 nucleotides align to TRBD2. The length of the CDR3 is 15 residues. Trimming cost V 1 base and J 3 bases; bases outside gene matches: 5. CDR1 is SGHNT and CDR2 is YENEEA in the germline V gene. The CDR3 sequence: CASSLARGRLYEQYF. CDR3 in DNA: TGTGCCAGCAGCTTAGCTCGCGGGAGGCTCTACGAGCAGTACTTC.

This clonotype was recorded a few times. The CDR3 reads CASSLPLFGGSNEQFF. CDR3 DNA: TGTGCCAGCAGTTTACCCCTCTTTGGGGGATCCAATGAGCAGTTCTTC. The chain is built from TRBV12-3 or TRBV12-4 and TRBJ2-1; D may be TRBD1 or TRBD2 (5 bases each). The CDR3 covers 16 residues. Trimming removed 2 bases at V and 6 bases at J, with 17 bases between.

The chain links TRBV19 to TRBJ1-3; D remains unclear. Trimming left V 3 bases short and J 3 bases short, with 6 bases between. Germline V gene sequence: CDR1 LNHDA, CDR2 SQIVND (reference sequence). The CDR3 extends over 13 amino acids. The CDR3 protein is CASSMGGGNTIYF. DNA of the CDR3: TGTGCCAGTAGTATGGGAGGTGGAAACACCATATATTTT.

Of note for this clonotype: At one end, the junction sequence differs from germline, possibly due to a read error. The CDR3 is CASSLRQTF. DNA for the CDR3: TGTGCCAGCAGCTTAAGGCAAACTTTT. The chain employs TRBV11-1 and TRBJ2-1; unclear D gene. CDR3 length: 9 residues. Germline V gives CDR1 SGHAT, CDR2 FQDESV (reference sequence).

A few counts support this clonotype. The rearrangement links TRBV4-3 to TRBJ2-3; 7 bases are shared with TRBD2. Germline CDR1 reads LGHNA; CDR2 reads YSLEER. The J segment lost 1 base and the V segment lost 0 bases, leaving 4 bases of the junction unmatched. The length of the CDR3 is 16 residues. Written as DNA, the CDR3 is TGCGCCAGCAGCCAAGAAGGCGGGAGCGGCACAGATACGCAGTATTTT. It is translated as CASSQEGGSGTDTQYF.

The chain couples TRBV5-1 to TRBJ2-3; 7 bases fit TRBD2. Germline CDR1 SGHRS, CDR2 YFSETQ. This CDR3 has 17 amino acids. V gave up 0 bases and J gave up 2 bases; unmatched junction bases: 9. CDR3 residues: CASSLVVSSGNTDTQYF. The CDR3 region has the DNA TGCGCCAGCAGCTTGGTGGTATCTAGCGGAAACACAGATACGCAGTATTTT. The full variable domain, in which reference TRBV5-1 and TRBJ2-3 provide the parts outside the CDR3, is KAGVTQTPRYLIKTRGQQVTLSCSPISGHRSVSWYQQTPGQGLQFLFEYFSETQRNKGNFPGRFSGRQFSNSRSEMNVSTLELGDSALYLCASSLVVSSGNTDTQYFGPGTRLTVL.

There are many counts of this clonotype. The chain joins TRBV7-2 to TRBJ2-1; perhaps D is TRBD1 or TRBD2 (6 bases each). CDR1 is SGHTA, CDR2 FQGNSA, per germline. Trimming stripped 1 base from V and 7 bases from J, with 11 bases between. CDR3 length equals 14 residues. The DNA for the CDR3 is TGTGCCAGCAGCTTAGATACAGGGAGGAATGAGCAGTTCTTC. This gives the protein CASSLDTGRNEQFF. Full variable domain (rest looked up from reference TRBV7-2 and TRBJ2-1): GAGVSQSPSNKVTEKGKDVELRCDPISGHTALYWYRQSLGQGLEFLIYFQGNSAPDKSGLPSDRFSAERTGGSVSTLTIQRTQQEDSAVYLCASSLDTGRNEQFFGPGTRLTVL.

J is TRBJ2-7 and V is TRBV29-1, with 8 bases lining up with TRBD2. Germline CDR1 reads SQVTM; CDR2 reads ANQGSEA. V gave up 7 bases and J gave up 7 bases; unmatched junction bases: 12. This CDR3 has 13 residues. CDR3 amino acids: CSAAGGTRGEQYF. In DNA, the CDR3 is TGCAGCGCGGCGGGGGGAACCAGGGGAGAGCAGTACTTC.

This clonotype was counted between two and nine times. This chain's CDR3 is CASSSVNGVRAGYYEQYF. CDR3 sequence (DNA): TGTGCCAGCAGTTCGGTGAACGGGGTCAGAGCGGGGTACTACGAGCAGTACTTC. The J gene is TRBJ2-7, the V gene TRBV28; 7 nucleotides line up with TRBD2. The germline V gene has CDR1 MDHEN and CDR2 SYDVKM. V gave up 4 bases and J gave up 3 bases; unmatched junction bases: 18. This CDR3 region has 18 residues.

This clonotype was counted many times. V is TRBV18 and J is TRBJ2-3; perhaps D is TRBD1 or TRBD2 (5 bases each). CDR3 length: 15 residues. Deletions cut 4 bases from V and 2 bases from J, with 13 bases between. Germline loops: CDR1 KGHSH, CDR2 LQKENI. Written as DNA, the CDR3 is TGTGCCAGCTCACTCCGGGACGGAGACACAGATACGCAGTATTTT. Its translation is CASSLRDGDTDTQYF.

In this sample, this clonotype turned up a few times. The chain employs TRBV10-3 and TRBJ2-5; a possible D gene is TRBD1 (5 bases). Germline V gene data show CDR1 as ENHRY and CDR2 as SYGVKD. The CDR3 contains 12 residues. Trimming stripped 3 bases from V and 3 bases from J, with 5 bases between. CDR3 coding DNA: TGTGCCATCAGTGACAGGGAAGAGACCCAGTACTTC. This sequence encodes CAISDREETQYF.

This chain links TRBV19 with TRBJ1-2, with D maybe TRBD1 (6 bases). Germline V gene sequence: CDR1 LNHDA, CDR2 SQIVND (reference sequence). V lost 4 bases to trimming and J lost 2 bases, with 11 bases between them. The CDR3 totals 14 residues. The CDR3 region has the DNA TGTGCCAGTAGTACGCAGGGGCCAAACTATGGCTACACCTTC. Translating gives CASSTQGPNYGYTF.

This clonotype has a count of ten or more. CDR3 protein: CASSLDGTSGAYEQYF. DNA of the CDR3: TGTGCCAGCAGCTTAGATGGAACTAGCGGAGCCTACGAGCAGTACTTC. V usage is TRBV7-2 and J usage is TRBJ2-7; 8 bases map to TRBD2. CDR3 length equals 16 residues. J lost 2 bases, V lost 1 base, and 7 bases had no gene match. CDR1 and CDR2 from the germline V gene are SGHTA and FQGNSA.

This clonotype has a handful of counts. The chain has TRBV6-1 and TRBJ1-1, with D possibly TRBD1 on 6 matching bases. The CDR3 loop spans 13 amino acids. V was pared by 5 bases and J by 10 bases, with 17 bases between. Per the germline V gene, CDR1 is MNHNS and CDR2 is SASEGT. CDR3: CASSLQGQTGAFF. CDR3 nucleotides: TGTGCCAGCAGTCTACAAGGACAGACCGGAGCTTTCTTT.

The J gene is TRBJ1-5, the V gene TRBV7-9; unclear D gene. Germline V gives CDR1 SEHNR, CDR2 FQNEAQ (reference sequence). Deletions cut 2 bases from V and 4 bases from J, with 9 bases between. The CDR3 is 14 amino acids. CDR3 bases: TGTGCCAGCAGCTTATCGTATACAAATCAGCCCCAGCATTTT. Amino acid sequence: CASSLSYTNQPQHF.

This clonotype was detected only a few times. The gene calls are TRBV24-1 and TRBJ1-5; D unresolved. Trimming shortened V by 3 bases and J by 5 bases, and 10 bases separated the two germline ends. Germline CDR1 reads KGHDR; CDR2 reads SFDVKD. This CDR3 comprises 14 residues. The CDR3 loop reads CATSDPSRDQPQHF. As DNA, the CDR3 is TGTGCCACCAGTGATCCCTCCCGAGATCAGCCCCAGCATTTT.

The chain recombines TRBV6-4 with TRBJ1-1, with D hard to call. CDR1 MRHNA and CDR2 SNTAGT come from the germline V gene. This CDR3 spans 13 amino acids. The germline V and J ends were trimmed by 2 bases and 0 bases, with 4 bases remaining between them. The CDR3 region is CASSDQVNTEAFF. In DNA, the CDR3 is TGTGCCAGCAGTGACCAAGTGAACACTGAAGCTTTCTTT.